This TCR beta chain was captured by sequencing in a study of metastatic and nonmetastatic thyroid tumors. Patients were all untreated before their thyroid surgery. This clone has a count of ten or more. The same CDR3 can be traced to other DNA sequences in this sample. Through MiXCR, TCRdb re-clonotyped the PCR reads. This table has 26,000 or so clones, roughly 15% appearing once. Trimming took off 5 bases at V and 5 bases at J, with 18 bases between the two ends. This CDR3 region has 15 residues. The germline CDR1 and CDR2 sequences are SEHNR and FQNEAQ (reference sequence). J is TRBJ2-5 and V is TRBV7-9; no clear D gene. The sample taken for sequencing was blood. The sequence was obtained from a male donor with papillary thyroid cancer or a benign thyroid nodule (not recorded which). Some clones in this sample may be carry-over from other donors' samples. The CDR3 here is CASSPTQSLGETQYF. Written as DNA, the CDR3 is TGTGCCAGCAGCCCAACACAGTCCCTCGGGGAGACCCAGTACTTC.